This T cell receptor (beta chain) was profiled in a study of blood T cell repertoires in COVID-19. At the level of the study: There were acute and convalescent COVID-19 samples, and they came from the United States, Italy and Spain.

The CDR3 contains 13 residues. V was shortened by 2 bases and J by 5 bases, with 12 bases between the two germline ends. CDR1 is GTSNPN, CDR2 SVGIG, per germline (reference sequence). Some clones are missing from TCRdb's copy, which holds only in-frame ones; the method was immunoSEQ multiplex PCR. The data contain 210,000 or so clones, nearly 90% of them singletons. The chain has TRBV30 and TRBJ1-1; TRBD1 might be the D (6 bases). This receptor was identified in a woman aged 18 to 35 who had recovered from COVID-19. Sequencing was carried out using peripheral blood. CDR3 bases: TGTGCCTGGAGTCAACAGAGGGGGACTGAAGCTTTCTTT. Translating it yields CAWSQQRGTEAFF.